These 11 T cell receptor beta chains originate from one sample sequenced in a study of CD8+ T cells in alopecia areata. RNA, once extracted, was reverse transcribed into cDNA for use as the sequencing template. Only in-frame clones appear in the TCRdb table, and some are missing; sequencing was by immunoSEQ multiplex PCR. This repertoire shows 110,000 or so clones, under 65% found once; its top ten account for 20% to 30%. The material sequenced was NKG2D-low CD8+ T cells sorted from blood. These receptors were collected from a human donor with alopecia areata.

This clone occurred many times. This chain links TRBV7-3 with TRBJ2-2; 9 bases fit TRBD2. CDR1 is SGHTA and CDR2 is FQGTGA in the germline V gene. This CDR3 comprises 15 residues. The V and J ends lost 2 bases and 7 bases, in that order; junction bases with no gene match: 5. The CDR3 sequence: CASSLAGGPGGELFF. Written as DNA, the CDR3 is TGTGCCAGCAGCTTAGCGGGAGGGCCAGGCGGGGAGCTGTTTTTT.

There are a few counts of this clone. The V call is TRBV29-1, the J call TRBJ2-7, with TRBD1 as a possible D gene (5 bases). CDR3 size: 12 residues. Per germline, CDR1 SQVTM and CDR2 ANQGSEA. Between the trimmed V and J ends, which lost 2 bases and 3 bases, there was a span of 8 bases. The CDR3 reads CSVELTDYEQYF. In DNA, the CDR3 is TGCAGCGTTGAATTGACAGACTACGAGCAGTACTTC.

V is TRBV4-1 and J is TRBJ2-1, with D unclear. V lost 0 bases and J lost 13, with 10 bases in between. CDR1 and CDR2 (germline): MGHRA, YSYEKL. This CDR3 comprises 12 residues. CDR3 region: CASSQDAPYQFF. The CDR3, as DNA: TGCGCCAGCAGCCAAGACGCGCCTTATCAGTTCTTC.

V usage is TRBV13 and J usage is TRBJ1-5; 8 positions agree with TRBD1. The V gene's germline CDR1 is PRHDT and CDR2 FYEKMQ (reference sequence). The CDR3 sequence is 15 residues long. Germline trimming cut 3 bases from V and 6 bases from J; bases unmatched to any gene: 7. The DNA for the CDR3 is TGTGCCAGCAGCTTGGGCAGGGGGCTAGGTCAGCCCCAGCATTTT. Protein: CASSLGRGLGQPQHF.

As for this clone: This sample also contains other DNA sequences that code for the same CDR3. The CDR3 spells CASSAPAGNEQFF. CDR3 DNA sequence: TGTGCCAGCAGCGCCCCGGCGGGGAATGAGCAGTTCTTC. V and J are TRBV9 and TRBJ2-1; TRBD2 is a possible D gene (6 bases). V was shortened by 3 bases and J by 7 bases, with 11 bases between the two germline ends. The CDR3 spans 13 residues. CDR1 and CDR2 from the germline V gene are SGDLS and YYNGEE.

The chain links TRBV25-1 to TRBJ1-1; tentatively, D is TRBD1 (5 bases). This CDR3 is built from 13 residues. From germline, CDR1 is MGHDK and CDR2 SYGVNS. V was shortened by 6 bases and J by 7 bases, with 15 bases between the two germline ends. This CDR3 reads CASRSQSGGEAFF. The CDR3 nucleotides read TGTGCCAGCAGATCCCAGTCGGGGGGTGAAGCTTTCTTT.

This rearrangement joins TRBV28 to TRBJ2-3; 7 bases are a match to TRBD1. V dropped 7 bases and J dropped 2; count of bases not matched to a gene: 6. The CDR3 covers 14 residues. Germline-derived CDR1 and CDR2 are MDHEN and SYDVKM. CDR3: CASTRTGITDTQYF. The CDR3 region has the DNA TGTGCCAGCACGAGGACAGGAATCACAGATACGCAGTATTTT.

This clone has just a few counts. The genes are TRBV28 and TRBJ2-7; no clear D gene. Germline V lookup: CDR1 MDHEN, CDR2 SYDVKM. V was pared by 8 bases and J by 1 base, with 15 bases between. The CDR3 totals 14 residues. The CDR3 is CASLPRARSYEQYF. For the CDR3, the DNA is TGTGCCAGCCTACCTAGGGCGCGGTCCTACGAGCAGTACTTC. The full variable domain, completed using reference TRBV28 and TRBJ2-7, is DVKVTQSSRYLVKRTGEKVFLECVQDMDHENMFWYRQDPGLGLRLIYFSYDVKMKEKGDIPEGYSVSREKKERFSLILESASTNQTSMYLCASLPRARSYEQYFGPGTRLTVT.

V gene TRBV7-9 combines with J gene TRBJ1-1; D uncertain. Germline V gene lookup returns CDR1 SEHNR and CDR2 FQNEAQ (reference sequence). Trimming took off 1 base at V and 1 base at J, with 10 bases between the two ends. This CDR3 comprises 15 residues. In DNA form, the CDR3 reads TGTGCCAGCAGCTTAGTGGCAGGCTGGAACACTGAAGCTTTCTTT. This gives the protein CASSLVAGWNTEAFF.

Here the CDR3 DNA reads TGTGCCAGCAGCAAACACAAGCGGACGGAGACTAGCGGGAGGGTGGGTGAGCAGTTCTTC. This gives the protein CASSKHKRTETSGRVGEQFF. The genes are TRBV5-4 and TRBJ2-1; 14 bases are shared with TRBD2. J gave up 9 bases and V 4 bases, and 21 bases lay outside the gene matches. This CDR3 is built from 20 residues. Germline values: CDR1 SGHNT, CDR2 YYREEE (reference sequence).

This clone was seen a handful of times. This sequence joins TRBV5-1 and TRBJ2-7; no reliable D call. V was trimmed by 2 bases and J by 7 bases, leaving 13 bases between them. Germline CDR1 SGHRS, CDR2 YFSETQ. The CDR3 extends over 13 amino acids. The CDR3 sequence is CASSFIDPEEQYF. The CDR3 coding sequence is TGCGCCAGCAGCTTTATAGACCCAGAAGAGCAGTACTTC.